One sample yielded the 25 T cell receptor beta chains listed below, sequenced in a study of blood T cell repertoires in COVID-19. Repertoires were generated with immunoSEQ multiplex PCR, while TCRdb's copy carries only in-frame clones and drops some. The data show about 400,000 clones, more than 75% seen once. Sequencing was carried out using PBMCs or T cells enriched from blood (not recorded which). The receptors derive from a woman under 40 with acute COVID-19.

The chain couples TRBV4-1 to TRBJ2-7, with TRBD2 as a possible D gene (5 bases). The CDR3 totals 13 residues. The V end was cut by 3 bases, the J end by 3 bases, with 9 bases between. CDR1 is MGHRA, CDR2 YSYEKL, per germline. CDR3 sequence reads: CASSQGSGYEQYF. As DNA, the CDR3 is TGCGCCAGCAGCCAGGGGAGTGGCTACGAGCAGTACTTC.

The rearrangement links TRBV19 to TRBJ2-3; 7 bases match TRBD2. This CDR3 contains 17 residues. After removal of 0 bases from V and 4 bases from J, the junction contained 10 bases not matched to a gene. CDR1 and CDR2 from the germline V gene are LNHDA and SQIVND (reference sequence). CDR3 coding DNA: TGTGCCAGTAGTATAGATAGGACTAGTCGAAGGGCAGATACGCAGTATTTT. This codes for CASSIDRTSRRADTQYF.

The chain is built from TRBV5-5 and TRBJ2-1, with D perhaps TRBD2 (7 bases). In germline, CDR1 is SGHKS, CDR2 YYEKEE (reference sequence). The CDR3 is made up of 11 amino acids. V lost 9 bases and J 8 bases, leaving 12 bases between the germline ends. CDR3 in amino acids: CATLGGHEQFF. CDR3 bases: TGTGCCACCCTCGGGGGGCATGAGCAGTTCTTC.

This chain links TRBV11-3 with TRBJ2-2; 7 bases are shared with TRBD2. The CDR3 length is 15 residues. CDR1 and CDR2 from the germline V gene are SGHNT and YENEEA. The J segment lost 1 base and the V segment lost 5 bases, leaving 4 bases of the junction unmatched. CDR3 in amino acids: CASSPQRGNTGELFF. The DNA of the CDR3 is TGTGCCAGCAGCCCCCAGCGGGGGAACACCGGGGAGCTGTTTTTT.

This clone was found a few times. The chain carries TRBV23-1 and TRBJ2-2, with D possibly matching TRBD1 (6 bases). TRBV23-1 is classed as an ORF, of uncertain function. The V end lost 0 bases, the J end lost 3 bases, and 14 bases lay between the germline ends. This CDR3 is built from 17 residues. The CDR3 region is CASSQSRQGLHTGELFF. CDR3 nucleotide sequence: TGCGCCAGCAGTCAATCCCGCCAGGGGTTGCACACCGGGGAGCTGTTTTTT.

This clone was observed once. The CDR3 loop reads CASSLFEGGQYF. Here the CDR3 DNA reads TGCGCCAGCAGCTTGTTTGAGGGCGGGCAGTACTTC. The chain carries TRBV5-1 and TRBJ2-7, with D tentatively TRBD2 (5 bases). V was pared by 1 base and J by 9 bases, with 11 bases between. The germline V gene has CDR1 SGHRS and CDR2 YFSETQ. The CDR3 has 12 residues.

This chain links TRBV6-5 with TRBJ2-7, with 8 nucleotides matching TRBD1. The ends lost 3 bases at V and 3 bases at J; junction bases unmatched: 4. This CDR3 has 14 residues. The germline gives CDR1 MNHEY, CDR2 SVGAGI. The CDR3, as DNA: TGTGCCAGCAGTTATGGGACAGGAAACTACGAGCAGTACTTC. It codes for CASSYGTGNYEQYF.

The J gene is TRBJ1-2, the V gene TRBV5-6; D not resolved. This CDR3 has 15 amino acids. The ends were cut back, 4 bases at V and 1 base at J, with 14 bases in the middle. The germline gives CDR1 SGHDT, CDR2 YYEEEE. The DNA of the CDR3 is TGTGCCAGCAGCCGCGGTTCGGGGATTAACTATGGCTACACCTTC. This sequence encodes CASSRGSGINYGYTF.

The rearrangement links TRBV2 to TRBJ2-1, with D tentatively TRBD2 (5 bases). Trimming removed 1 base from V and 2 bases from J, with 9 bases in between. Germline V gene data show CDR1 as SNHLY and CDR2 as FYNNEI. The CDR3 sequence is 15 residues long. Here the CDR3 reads CASSEGRVAYNEQFF. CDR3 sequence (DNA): TGTGCCAGCAGTGAAGGGCGGGTGGCCTACAATGAGCAGTTCTTC.

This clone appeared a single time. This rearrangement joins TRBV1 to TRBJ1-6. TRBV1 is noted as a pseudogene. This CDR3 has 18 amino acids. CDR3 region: CTSSHRPGLEVGNSPLHF. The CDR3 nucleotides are TGCACCAGCAGCCACCGCCCGGGACTCGAGGTAGGGAATTCACCCCTCCACTTT.

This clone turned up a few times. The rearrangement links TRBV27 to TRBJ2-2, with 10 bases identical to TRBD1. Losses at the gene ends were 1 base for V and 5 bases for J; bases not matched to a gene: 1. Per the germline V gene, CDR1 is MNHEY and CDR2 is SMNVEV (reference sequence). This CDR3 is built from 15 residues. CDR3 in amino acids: CASSLWGQGTGELFF. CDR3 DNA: TGTGCCAGCAGTTTATGGGGACAGGGGACCGGGGAGCTGTTTTTT.

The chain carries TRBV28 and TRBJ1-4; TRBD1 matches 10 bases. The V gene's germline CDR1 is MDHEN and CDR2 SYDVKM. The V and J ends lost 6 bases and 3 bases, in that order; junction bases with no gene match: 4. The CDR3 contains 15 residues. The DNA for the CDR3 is TGTGCCAGCAGCACCGGGACAGGGGCTAATGAAAAACTGTTTTTT. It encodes CASSTGTGANEKLFF.

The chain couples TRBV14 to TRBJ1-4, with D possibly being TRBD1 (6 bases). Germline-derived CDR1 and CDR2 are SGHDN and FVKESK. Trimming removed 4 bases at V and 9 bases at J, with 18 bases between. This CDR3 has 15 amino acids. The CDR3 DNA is TGTGCCAGCAGCCGATCAGGGGAAATGGCGAAAAAACTGTTTTTT. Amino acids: CASSRSGEMAKKLFF.

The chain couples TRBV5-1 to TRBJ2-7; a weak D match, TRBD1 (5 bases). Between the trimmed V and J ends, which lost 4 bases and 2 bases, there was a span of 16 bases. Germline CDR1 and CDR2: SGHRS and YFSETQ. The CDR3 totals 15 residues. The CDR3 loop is CASSRFSGKTYEQYF. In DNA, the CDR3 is TGCGCCAGCAGCCGGTTTTCAGGGAAGACCTACGAGCAGTACTTC.

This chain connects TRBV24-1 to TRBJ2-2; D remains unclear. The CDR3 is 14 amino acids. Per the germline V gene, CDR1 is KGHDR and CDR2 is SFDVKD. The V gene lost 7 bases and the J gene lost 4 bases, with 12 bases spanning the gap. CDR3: CATSDKPITGELFF. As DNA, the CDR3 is TGTGCCACCAGCGACAAGCCGATCACCGGGGAGCTGTTTTTT.

The CDR3 protein is CASSEQGRMSNEQFF. CDR3 nucleotides: TGTGCCAGTAGTGAACAGGGGAGGATGTCCAATGAGCAGTTCTTC. The chain uses TRBV19 and TRBJ2-1; tentative D call: TRBD1 (7 bases). V was clipped by 5 bases and J by 6 bases, with 17 bases between them. Germline CDR1 is LNHDA and CDR2 is SQIVND (reference sequence). CDR3 size: 15 residues.

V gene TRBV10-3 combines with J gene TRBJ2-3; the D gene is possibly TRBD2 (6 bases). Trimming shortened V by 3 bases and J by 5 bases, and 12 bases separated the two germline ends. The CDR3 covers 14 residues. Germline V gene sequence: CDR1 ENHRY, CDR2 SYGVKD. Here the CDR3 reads CAISERREGDTQYF. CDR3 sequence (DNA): TGTGCCATCAGTGAACGGCGGGAAGGAGATACGCAGTATTTT.

The CDR3 loop is CASSSRGTGNQPQHF. CDR3 in DNA: TGTGCCAGTAGTAGTAGGGGGACGGGCAATCAGCCCCAGCATTTT. The chain uses TRBV19 and TRBJ1-5; weak D call: TRBD1 (6 bases). The CDR3 spans 15 residues. The germline V gene has CDR1 LNHDA and CDR2 SQIVND (reference sequence). Trimming stripped 4 bases from V and 2 bases from J, with 12 bases between. The whole variable domain, filled in from reference TRBV19 and TRBJ1-5, reads DGGITQSPKYLFRKEGQNVTLSCEQNLNHDAMYWYRQDPGQGLRLIYYSQIVNDFQKGDIAEGYSVSREKKESFPLTVTSAQKNPTAFYLCASSSRGTGNQPQHFGDGTRLSIL.

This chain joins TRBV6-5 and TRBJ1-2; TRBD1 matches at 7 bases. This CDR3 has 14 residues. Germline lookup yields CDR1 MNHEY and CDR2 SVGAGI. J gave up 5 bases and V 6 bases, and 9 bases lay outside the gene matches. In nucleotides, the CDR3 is TGTGCCAGCAGAGCCGGGACAGCTTTATATGGCTACACCTTC. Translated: CASRAGTALYGYTF.

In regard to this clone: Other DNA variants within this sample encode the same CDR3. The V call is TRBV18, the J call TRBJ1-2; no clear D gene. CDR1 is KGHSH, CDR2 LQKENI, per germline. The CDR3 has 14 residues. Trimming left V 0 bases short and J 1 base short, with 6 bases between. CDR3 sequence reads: CASSPPTGNYGYTF. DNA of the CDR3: TGTGCCAGCTCACCACCCACGGGTAACTATGGCTACACCTTC.

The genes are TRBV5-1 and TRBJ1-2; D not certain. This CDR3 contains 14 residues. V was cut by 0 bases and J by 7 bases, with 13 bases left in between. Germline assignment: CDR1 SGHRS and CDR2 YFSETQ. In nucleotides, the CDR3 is TGCGCCAGCAGCTTGGGGGCCGAGGGCGGTGGCTACACCTTC. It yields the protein CASSLGAEGGGYTF.

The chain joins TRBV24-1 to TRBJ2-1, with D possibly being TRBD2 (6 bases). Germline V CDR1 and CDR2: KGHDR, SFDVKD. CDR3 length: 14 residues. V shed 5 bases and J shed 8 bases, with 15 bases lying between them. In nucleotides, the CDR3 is TGTGCCACCAGTGTACGGGGTAGGGAGGATGAGCAGTTCTTC. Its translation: CATSVRGREDEQFF.

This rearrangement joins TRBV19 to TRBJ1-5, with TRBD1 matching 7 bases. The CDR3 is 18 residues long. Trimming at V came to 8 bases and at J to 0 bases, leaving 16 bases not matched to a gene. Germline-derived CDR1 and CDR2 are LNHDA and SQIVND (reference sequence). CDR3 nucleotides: TGTGCCAGTGGATGGAGACAGGGTAGGAGTAATAGCAATCAGCCCCAGCATTTT. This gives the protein CASGWRQGRSNSNQPQHF.

CDR3 nucleotides: TGTGCCAGCAGCCGGGGACAGGGTGGGACAGGGAGCACAGATACGCAGTATTTT. This codes for CASSRGQGGTGSTDTQYF. The chain uses TRBV5-4 and TRBJ2-3; 9 bases are shared with TRBD1. The germline V gene has CDR1 SGHNT and CDR2 YYREEE (reference sequence). Trimming took 4 bases from V and 0 from J; bases not matched to a gene: 12. The CDR3 is made up of 18 amino acids. Full variable domain (outside the CDR3, taken from reference TRBV5-4 and TRBJ2-3): ETGVTQSPTHLIKTRGQQVTLRCSSQSGHNTVSWYQQALGQGPQFIFQYYREEENGRGNFPPRFSGLQFPNYSSELNVNALELDDSALYLCASSRGQGGTGSTDTQYFGPGTRLTVL.

CDR3 loop: CASSDGQGGAYEQYF. The CDR3 DNA reads TGTGCCAGCAGCGACGGCCAGGGTGGGGCCTACGAGCAGTACTTC. The chain recombines TRBV6-5 with TRBJ2-7; tentative D call: TRBD1 (5 bases). The CDR3 runs to 15 residues. V dropped 6 bases and J dropped 2 bases, with 17 bases sitting between them. CDR1 MNHEY and CDR2 SVGAGI come from the germline V gene.